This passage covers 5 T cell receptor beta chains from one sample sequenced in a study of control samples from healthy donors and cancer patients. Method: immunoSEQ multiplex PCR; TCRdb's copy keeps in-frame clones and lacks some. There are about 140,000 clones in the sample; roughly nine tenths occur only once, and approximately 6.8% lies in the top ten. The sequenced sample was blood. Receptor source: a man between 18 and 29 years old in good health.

CDR3 DNA: TGTGCCAGCAGTGTATTCACAGAGAACACTGAAGCTTTCTTT. The encoded protein is CASSVFTENTEAFF. The chain recombines TRBV2 with TRBJ1-1, with no clear D. CDR1 is SNHLY, CDR2 FYNNEI, per germline. The CDR3 has 14 residues. Trimming left V 4 bases short and J 1 base short, with 10 bases between.

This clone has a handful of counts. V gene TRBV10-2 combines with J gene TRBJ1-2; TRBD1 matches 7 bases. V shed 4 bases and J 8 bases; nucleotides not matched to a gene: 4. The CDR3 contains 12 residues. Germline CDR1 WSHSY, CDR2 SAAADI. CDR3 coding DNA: TGCGCCAGCAGTGGACAGGGAAGAGGCTACACCTTC. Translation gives CASSGQGRGYTF.

The CDR3 protein is CASSPSSPGDSPLHF. In DNA form, the CDR3 reads TGCGCCAGCAGCCCCAGCAGCCCTGGGGACTCACCCCTCCACTTT. The V and J genes are TRBV5-1 and TRBJ1-6; D is perhaps TRBD1 (5 bases). The ends were cut back, 4 bases at V and 10 bases at J, with 18 bases in the middle. The V gene's germline CDR1 is SGHRS and CDR2 YFSETQ. The CDR3 sequence is 15 residues long.

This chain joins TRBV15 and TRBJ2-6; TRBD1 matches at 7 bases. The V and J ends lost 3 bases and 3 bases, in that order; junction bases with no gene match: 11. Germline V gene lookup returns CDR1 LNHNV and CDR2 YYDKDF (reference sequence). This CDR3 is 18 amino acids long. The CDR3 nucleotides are TGTGCCACCAGCAGGGACAGACAGGGCTCCCTTGGGGCCAACGTCCTGACTTTC. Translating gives CATSRDRQGSLGANVLTF. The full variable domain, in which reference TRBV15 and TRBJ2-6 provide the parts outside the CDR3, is DAMVIQNPRYQVTQFGKPVTLSCSQTLNHNVMYWYQQKSSQAPKLLFHYYDKDFNNEADTPDNFQSRRPNTSFCFLDIRSPGLGDTAMYLCATSRDRQGSLGANVLTFGAGSRLTVL.

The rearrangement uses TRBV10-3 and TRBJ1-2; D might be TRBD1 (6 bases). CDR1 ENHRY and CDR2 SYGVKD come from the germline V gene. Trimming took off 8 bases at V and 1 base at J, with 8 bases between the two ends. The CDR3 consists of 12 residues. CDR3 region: CAIGGHNYGYTF. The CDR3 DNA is TGTGCCATCGGGGGACATAACTATGGCTACACCTTC.